This TCR beta chain was recorded in a study of radiotherapy plus CTLA-4 blockade in lung cancer. Study details: Objective responses were documented in around a sixth of patients, with disease control in about 28%.

Concerning this clone itself: Its specificity is not known.

Sequencing was performed with immunoSEQ multiplex PCR; in TCRdb, only in-frame clones are kept and a portion is missing. The sample contains 50,000 to 70,000 clones, more than 60% of which appear only once. Germline loops: CDR1 SNHLY, CDR2 FYNNEI. This CDR3 has 15 residues. The ends lost 8 bases at V and 0 bases at J; junction bases unmatched: 9. Broader study findings: Reports state that early shifts in blood T cell clones, with interferon-beta, best predicted response. Among blood TCR repertoires after radiotherapy plus ipilimumab, tumor-derived clones expanded.

Chemo-refractory metastatic non-small-cell lung cancer patients received focal radiation with ipilimumab CTLA-4 blockade. This clonotype was sampled from a human donor with non-small cell lung cancer who had a partial response to radiotherapy plus ipilimumab. The sequences come from peripheral blood, collected from a patient treated with radiotherapy plus ipilimumab. This chain joins TRBV2 and TRBJ2-7; 8 nucleotides align to TRBD1. Here the CDR3 DNA reads TGTGCCAGCGGGGGACAGGCATTGAGCTCCTACGAGCAGTACTTC. Encoded protein: CASGGQALSSYEQYF.